The T cell receptor beta chain under discussion was sequenced for a study of cytomegalovirus exposure and HLA in healthy donors. Amplification used 60 Vbeta primers and 13 Jbeta primers. Repertoires were generated with immunoSEQ multiplex PCR, while TCRdb's copy carries only in-frame clones and drops some. Of just under 150,000 clones listed, roughly 80% are singletons. Germline CDR1 SEHNR, CDR2 FQNEAQ (reference sequence). V lost 4 bases to trimming and J lost 2 bases; unmatched junction nucleotides: 10. The CDR3 extends over 16 amino acids. This clonotype originated in a woman aged 25 to 45 in good health and CMV-seronegative. Sequenced: PBMCs. The chain recombines TRBV7-9 with TRBJ2-5; TRBD2 matches 7 bases. The CDR3, as DNA: TGTGCCAGCAGCTCCCGGGTCGGGGGAGGGCAAGAGACCCAGTACTTC. Translation: CASSSRVGGGQETQYF.